These 32 T cell receptor beta chains came from one sample sequenced in a study of T cell changes during pregnancy in multiple sclerosis. Sequencing used immunoSEQ multiplex PCR; TCRdb keeps in-frame clones, though not all of them. The sample holds about 67,000 clones, just over 90% seen once. The source material was peripheral blood, sampled in the second trimester of pregnancy. These receptors originate from a female donor with multiple sclerosis, enrolled in a pregnancy study.

This sequence joins TRBV28 and TRBJ1-2; TRBD1 might be the D (6 bases). The CDR3 is 14 residues long. V was trimmed by 6 bases and J by 4 bases, leaving 15 bases between them. Germline lookup yields CDR1 MDHEN and CDR2 SYDVKM. The CDR3 spells CASRTPGHRYGYTF. CDR3 coding DNA: TGTGCCAGCAGGACGCCGGGACACCGCTATGGCTACACCTTC.

This chain joins TRBV18 and TRBJ2-5; 8 nucleotides agree with TRBD2. The CDR3 totals 19 residues. V lost 1 base and J lost 6; bases outside the gene matches: 19. CDR1 and CDR2 (germline): KGHSH, LQKENI. CDR3 nucleotides: TGTGCCAGCTCACCACAAAGTCCCAGCGGGAGTACCGGGTCACAGACCCAGTACTTC. Amino acid sequence: CASSPQSPSGSTGSQTQYF. The entire variable domain, with the rest obtained from reference TRBV18 and TRBJ2-5, is as follows: NAGVMQNPRHLVRRRGQEARLRCSPMKGHSHVYWYRQLPEEGLKFMVYLQKENIIDESGMPKERFSAEFPKEGPSILRIQQVVRGDSAAYFCASSPQSPSGSTGSQTQYFGPGTRLLVL.

This clone appeared once. The gene calls are TRBV6-5 and TRBJ1-5; 8 bases are a match to TRBD1. Germline V CDR1 and CDR2: MNHEY, SVGAGI. The CDR3 consists of 14 residues. J gave up 4 bases and V 9 bases, and 8 bases lay outside the gene matches. This CDR3 reads CASRDRGLNQPQHF. The DNA for the CDR3 is TGTGCCAGTAGAGACAGGGGTCTTAATCAGCCCCAGCATTTT.

The rearrangement joins TRBV6-4 to TRBJ1-1; 7 nucleotides match TRBD1. The germline V gene encodes CDR1 MRHNA and CDR2 SNTAGT. The CDR3 sequence is 15 residues long. V dropped 0 bases and J dropped 4; count of bases not matched to a gene: 5. The CDR3 DNA reads TGTGCCAGCAGTGACTCTACAGGGGAAGGCACTGAAGCTTTCTTT. It codes for CASSDSTGEGTEAFF.

This chain connects TRBV5-6 to TRBJ2-7, with 8 bases lining up with TRBD1. CDR3 length: 14 amino acids. CDR1 SGHDT and CDR2 YYEEEE come from the germline V gene. The J segment lost 3 bases and the V segment lost 3 bases, leaving 5 bases of the junction unmatched. The CDR3 bases are TGTGCCAGCAGCTCAGGACAGGGATACTACGAGCAGTACTTC. This encodes CASSSGQGYYEQYF.

The V and J genes are TRBV5-8 and TRBJ2-6; no reliable D call. Germline values: CDR1 SGHTS, CDR2 YDEGEE. This CDR3 has 15 amino acids. V lost 1 base, J lost 3 bases, and 8 bases lay in between. The CDR3, as DNA: TGTGCCAGCAGCTTGAACGGTATTGGGGCCAACGTCCTGACTTTC. It is translated as CASSLNGIGANVLTF.

V is TRBV6-6 and J is TRBJ1-1; 10 bases line up with TRBD1. The CDR3 contains 16 residues. V shed 5 bases and J 5 bases; nucleotides not matched to a gene: 11. Per the germline V gene, CDR1 is MNHNY and CDR2 is SVGAGI (reference sequence). The CDR3 DNA reads as TGTGCCAGCAGTCAAAAGACAGGGGGCGGGTGGACTGAAGCTTTCTTT. As protein: CASSQKTGGGWTEAFF.

CDR3 loop: CASSTQRDSAQFF. CDR3 in DNA: TGTGCCAGTAGTACTCAGCGGGACTCGGCGCAGTTCTTC. This rearrangement joins TRBV19 to TRBJ2-1; 7 nucleotides align to TRBD2. The germline CDR1 and CDR2 sequences are LNHDA and SQIVND (reference sequence). The junction had 9 bases not matched to a gene; V was cut back by 4 bases and J by 12 bases. This CDR3 spans 13 amino acids.

The J gene is TRBJ2-5, the V gene TRBV6-6, with TRBD1 matching 8 bases. This CDR3 is built from 16 residues. Germline V lookup: CDR1 MNHNY, CDR2 SVGAGI (reference sequence). With 5 bases clipped from V and 5 bases from J, the junction kept 13 bases outside the gene matches. The CDR3 loop is CASSRSLQGVYETQYF. The CDR3 DNA reads TGTGCCAGCAGTCGATCTCTACAGGGGGTTTATGAGACCCAGTACTTC.

This clone occurred once. Relative to the germline gene, one junction end is altered; a read error may explain this. The chain is built from TRBV6-6 and TRBJ2-3; the match to TRBD2 covers 12 bases. The CDR3 spans 12 residues. CDR1 and CDR2 from the germline V gene are MNHNY and SVGAGI (reference sequence). The CDR3 DNA reads TGTGCCAGCAGTCAGACTAGCGGGGGCGGGGATTTT. This sequence encodes CASSQTSGGGDF.

The V gene is TRBV7-2, the J gene TRBJ1-1; maybe TRBD1 (6 bases). The length of the CDR3 is 15 residues. Germline CDR1 reads SGHTA; CDR2 reads FQGNSA. Trimming pared 5 bases from V and 1 base from J, leaving 14 bases between. CDR3 region: CASSGRGLENTEAFF. In nucleotides, the CDR3 is TGTGCCAGCAGCGGCAGGGGTTTGGAGAACACTGAAGCTTTCTTT.

This rearrangement joins TRBV29-1 to TRBJ2-7; 7 bases agree with TRBD2. Germline lookup yields CDR1 SQVTM and CDR2 ANQGSEA. V shed 7 bases and J 4 bases; nucleotides not matched to a gene: 10. The CDR3 has 13 residues. The CDR3 spells CSASGEGGYEQYF. In DNA, the CDR3 is TGCAGCGCCTCCGGGGAGGGAGGTTACGAGCAGTACTTC.

V gene TRBV10-2 combines with J gene TRBJ1-2; no reliable D call. Trimming took off 3 bases at V and 1 base at J, with 3 bases between the two ends. This CDR3 region has 12 residues. The germline CDR1 and CDR2 sequences are WSHSY and SAAADI. The CDR3 DNA follows: TGCGCCAGCAGTGACAGTAACTATGGCTACACCTTC. Translation: CASSDSNYGYTF.

In its sample, this clone was seen a few times. The chain uses TRBV28 and TRBJ1-1, with 8 bases fitting TRBD1. Germline assignment: CDR1 MDHEN and CDR2 SYDVKM. V shed 6 bases, J shed 1 base, and the junction held 7 bases outside the gene matches. The CDR3 totals 15 residues. The CDR3 sequence: CASSPPGQANTEAFF. CDR3 nucleotide sequence: TGTGCCAGCAGCCCCCCGGGACAGGCGAACACTGAAGCTTTCTTT.

This chain uses TRBV7-9 with TRBJ1-2; tentatively, D is TRBD1 (5 bases). CDR3 length equals 18 residues. CDR1 and CDR2 (germline): SEHNR, FQNEAQ (reference sequence). Trimming took 1 base from V and 3 from J, leaving 21 bases between them. The CDR3 region has the DNA TGTGCCAGCAGCTTAGGCAATCGTGGGGGAGGCGACCACTATGGCTACACCTTC. This codes for CASSLGNRGGGDHYGYTF.

This clone is a singleton in its sample. V usage is TRBV5-1 and J usage is TRBJ2-1; 9 nucleotides line up with TRBD1. After removal of 3 bases from V and 7 bases from J, the junction contained 14 bases not matched to a gene. The CDR3 contains 17 residues. CDR1 is SGHRS, CDR2 YFSETQ, per germline. The DNA for the CDR3 is TGCGCCAGCAGCTCACGGAGAACGGGACAGGGAAGGAATGAGCAGTTCTTC. This gives the protein CASSSRRTGQGRNEQFF.

The gene calls are TRBV13 and TRBJ1-6, with 9 bases matching TRBD1. With V trimmed by 5 bases and J by 9 bases, 11 bases remained unmatched. Germline V gives CDR1 PRHDT, CDR2 FYEKMQ (reference sequence). The CDR3 is 16 residues long. The CDR3 is CASSVANRGLVSPLHF. The CDR3 DNA follows: TGTGCCAGCAGCGTAGCTAACAGGGGGCTGGTTTCACCCCTCCACTTT. The variable domain in full, completed from reference TRBV13 and TRBJ1-6, reads AAGVIQSPRHLIKEKRETATLKCYPIPRHDTVYWYQQGPGQDPQFLISFYEKMQSDKGSIPDRFSAQQFSDYHSELNMSSLELGDSALYFCASSVANRGLVSPLHFGNGTRLTVT.

This chain links TRBV6-1 with TRBJ2-7; possible D gene TRBD1, 6 bases. Germline assignment: CDR1 MNHNS and CDR2 SASEGT. V lost 8 bases to trimming and J lost 1 base, with 12 bases between them. The CDR3 loop spans 13 amino acids. CDR3 protein: CASAWTASYEQYF. The CDR3 DNA reads as TGTGCCAGCGCTTGGACAGCATCCTACGAGCAGTACTTC.

This chain joins TRBV6-6 and TRBJ1-2; 9 nucleotides agree with TRBD1. Germline loops: CDR1 MNHNY, CDR2 SVGAGI (reference sequence). V dropped 8 bases and J dropped 0; count of bases not matched to a gene: 1. This CDR3 is 13 amino acids long. CDR3 in amino acids: CASRQGANYGYTF. In DNA, the CDR3 is TGTGCCAGCCGACAGGGGGCTAACTATGGCTACACCTTC.

The chain employs TRBV18 and TRBJ1-5; 10 positions match TRBD1. Germline V gene data show CDR1 as KGHSH and CDR2 as LQKENI. This CDR3 comprises 18 residues. V gave up 2 bases and J gave up 4 bases; unmatched junction bases: 11. As DNA, the CDR3 is TGTGCCAGCTCACCAATGGAGACAGGGGGCGAGTCTAATCAGCCCCAGCATTTT. Protein product: CASSPMETGGESNQPQHF.

The genes are TRBV30 and TRBJ2-7, with D maybe TRBD1 (5 bases). V was cut by 4 bases and J by 0 bases, with 7 bases left in between. Germline values: CDR1 GTSNPN, CDR2 SVGIG (reference sequence). CDR3 length: 12 residues. Here the CDR3 reads CAWKGASYEQYF. In DNA form, the CDR3 reads TGTGCCTGGAAAGGGGCCTCCTACGAGCAGTACTTC.

This chain links TRBV10-2 with TRBJ2-7; 9 nucleotides line up with TRBD1. This CDR3 comprises 16 residues. Germline CDR1 reads WSHSY; CDR2 reads SAAADI. V lost 2 bases, J lost 5 bases, and 10 bases stayed unmatched. The CDR3 region is CASSERVGQGQNEQYF. Written as DNA, the CDR3 is TGCGCCAGCAGTGAGCGAGTGGGACAGGGCCAGAACGAGCAGTACTTC.

The rearrangement links TRBV7-2 to TRBJ2-1; TRBD1 agrees at 8 bases. V shed 2 bases and J 11 bases; nucleotides not matched to a gene: 8. Germline V gene data show CDR1 as SGHTA and CDR2 as FQGNSA. This CDR3 has 14 amino acids. The DNA for the CDR3 is TGTGCCAGCAGCTTACTAGGACAGGGAGGCCAGCAGTTCTTC. Encoded protein: CASSLLGQGGQQFF.

This clone has a single count. The chain joins TRBV27 to TRBJ2-3, with a possible D match to TRBD1 (5 bases). Deletions cut 0 bases from V and 8 bases from J, with 9 bases between. CDR3 length equals 13 residues. Germline CDR1 MNHEY, CDR2 SMNVEV (reference sequence). DNA for the CDR3: TGTGCCAGCAGTTTATCGAAGGGGCGTACGCAGTATTTT. Amino acids: CASSLSKGRTQYF.

In its sample, this clone was seen a few times. The J gene is TRBJ2-1, the V gene TRBV14; 16 positions match TRBD2. The CDR3 is 17 amino acids. V shed 1 base and J 12 bases; nucleotides not matched to a gene: 9. Germline loops: CDR1 SGHDN, CDR2 FVKESK. CDR3 region: CASSQAGTSGRGRGQFF. The CDR3 nucleotides read TGTGCCAGCAGCCAAGCCGGGACTAGCGGGAGGGGCAGGGGGCAGTTCTTC.

This sequence joins TRBV6-1 and TRBJ1-4, with TRBD1 matching 7 bases. There are 13 residues in the CDR3. The ends lost 8 bases at V and 7 bases at J; junction bases unmatched: 7. Germline V CDR1 and CDR2: MNHNS, SASEGT. CDR3 in amino acids: CASGAGQLEKLFF. The DNA of the CDR3 is TGTGCCAGCGGGGCGGGACAGCTTGAAAAACTGTTTTTT.

The genes are TRBV6-5 and TRBJ2-7; D is possibly TRBD1 (5 bases). Germline V gene data show CDR1 as MNHEY and CDR2 as SVGAGI. V lost 0 bases and J 6 bases, leaving 9 bases between the germline ends. CDR3 length equals 13 residues. CDR3 loop: CASSYSAQGEQYF. CDR3 nucleotides: TGTGCCAGCAGTTACTCTGCCCAGGGCGAGCAGTACTTC.

The rearrangement links TRBV4-1 to TRBJ2-1; 8 nucleotides align to TRBD1. V lost 5 bases and J lost 6; bases outside the gene matches: 18. CDR3 length equals 18 residues. From germline, CDR1 is MGHRA and CDR2 YSYEKL. CDR3 in amino acids: CASSYSDTGGSMGNEQFF. The CDR3 DNA follows: TGCGCCAGCAGCTATTCAGATACAGGGGGATCCATGGGCAATGAGCAGTTCTTC.

The chain employs TRBV7-8 and TRBJ2-7, with TRBD2 matching over 11 bases. Germline trimming cut 5 bases from V and 1 base from J; bases unmatched to any gene: 4. This CDR3 contains 15 residues. Germline CDR1 is SGHVS and CDR2 is FQNEAQ. In nucleotides, the CDR3 is TGTGCCAGCAGCCAGACTAGCGGGGTTTCCTACGAGCAGTACTTC. Its protein is CASSQTSGVSYEQYF.

The rearrangement links TRBV7-9 to TRBJ1-2; D is unclear. The length of the CDR3 is 15 residues. Germline values: CDR1 SEHNR, CDR2 FQNEAQ (reference sequence). V gave up 0 bases and J gave up 3 bases, with 11 bases separating them. As DNA, the CDR3 is TGTGCCAGCAGCTTAGCGGGAGCTAAGCACTATGGCTACACCTTC. Its translation is CASSLAGAKHYGYTF.

The J gene is TRBJ1-2, the V gene TRBV11-2, with TRBD1 identical over 12 bases. Trimming cost V 7 bases and J 8 bases; bases outside gene matches: 8. The CDR3 runs 14 residues. Looked up from germline, CDR1 is SGHAT and CDR2 is FQNNGV. CDR3 bases: TGTGCCAGCACCACGGGACAGGGGGCAGAAGGCTACACCTTC. This encodes CASTTGQGAEGYTF.

The chain links TRBV29-1 to TRBJ1-1; D is uncertain. The CDR3 has 12 residues. Trimming left V 4 bases short and J 6 bases short, with 12 bases between. Germline V gene sequence: CDR1 SQVTM, CDR2 ANQGSEA. The CDR3 region has the DNA TGCAGCGTTGTGGTCTCTAGCCCTGAAGCTTTCTTT. It translates to CSVVVSSPEAFF.